Presented here are 25 T cell receptor beta chains from one specimen sequenced in a study of Ad26.COV2.S vaccination and SARS-CoV-2 variants. Described treatment: about 20 received Ad26.COV2.S at low or high dose, single or two shots; 5 received placebo; per-sample allocation not given. Samples came from day 63 after the first vaccine or placebo injection. The protocol was immunoSEQ multiplex PCR, while the TCRdb copy is restricted to in-frame clones and leaves out a portion. The table has 320,000 or so clones, roughly 90% seen once; the top ten hold about 5%. Sequenced here: peripheral blood, sampled in a trial of Ad26.COV2.S vaccine versus placebo. The source is a person between 18 and 59 years old who received the Ad26.COV2.S COVID-19 vaccine or a placebo.

The genes are TRBV9 and TRBJ2-2, with unresolved D. Germline CDR1 SGDLS, CDR2 YYNGEE. The CDR3 totals 12 residues. V was shortened by 0 bases and J by 4 bases, with 1 base between the two germline ends. The CDR3 region has the DNA TGTGCCAGCAGCGTAGGCACCGGGGAGCTGTTTTTT. Its translation: CASSVGTGELFF. The entire variable domain, with the rest obtained from reference TRBV9 and TRBJ2-2, is as follows: DSGVTQTPKHLITATGQRVTLRCSPRSGDLSVYWYQQSLDQGLQFLIQYYNGEERAKGNILERFSAQQFPDLHSELNLSSLELGDSALYFCASSVGTGELFFGEGSRLTVL.

The CDR3 DNA reads TGCAGCGTTTCTCCGGGACACCCGGGAGGTACTGAAGCTTTCTTT. Amino acids: CSVSPGHPGGTEAFF. This chain links TRBV29-1 with TRBJ1-1, with TRBD1 as a possible D gene (6 bases). Deletions cut 5 bases from V and 5 bases from J, with 21 bases between. The CDR3 has 15 amino acids. Germline CDR1 reads SQVTM; CDR2 reads ANQGSEA.

The chain recombines TRBV5-6 with TRBJ1-3; D is possibly TRBD1 (5 bases). The V end was cut by 3 bases, the J end by 0 bases, with 16 bases between. Germline V CDR1 and CDR2: SGHDT, YYEEEE. This CDR3 spans 17 amino acids. CDR3 in DNA: TGTGCCAGCAGCTCCTCCGGGGCGTGGAGCTCTGGAAACACCATATATTTT. It is translated as CASSSSGAWSSGNTIYF.

A single count supports this clone. The rearrangement uses TRBV3-1 (or the pseudogene TRBV3-2) and TRBJ1-3; D is unclear. Germline V lookup: CDR1 LGHDT, CDR2 YNNKEL (reference sequence). V was trimmed by 4 bases and J by 0 bases, leaving 10 bases between them. The CDR3 covers 15 residues. The CDR3 protein is CASSLGPGSGNTIYF. In nucleotides, the CDR3 is TGTGCCAGCAGCCTCGGACCGGGCTCTGGAAACACCATATATTTT.

The chain employs TRBV9 and TRBJ1-1, with 7 bases lining up with TRBD1. CDR1 SGDLS and CDR2 YYNGEE come from the germline V gene. The J segment lost 1 base and the V segment lost 0 bases, leaving 3 bases of the junction unmatched. The CDR3 has 15 amino acids. The CDR3 is CASSVEGTENTEAFF. The CDR3 region has the DNA TGTGCCAGCAGCGTAGAGGGGACAGAGAACACTGAAGCTTTCTTT.

The V and J genes are TRBV2 and TRBJ1-1, with unresolved D. Germline CDR1 and CDR2: SNHLY and FYNNEI. CDR3 size: 12 residues. V lost 5 bases, J lost 12 bases, and 16 bases lay in between. CDR3 loop: CASSSTKTVSFF. The CDR3 DNA follows: TGTGCCAGCAGTTCAACAAAGACTGTGTCTTTCTTT.

V gene TRBV3-1 (or the pseudogene TRBV3-2) combines with J gene TRBJ1-1; 7 bases are shared with TRBD1. Germline V gene data show CDR1 as LGHDT and CDR2 as YNNKEL (reference sequence). The CDR3 extends over 13 amino acids. V gave up 4 bases and J gave up 7 bases; unmatched junction bases: 6. The CDR3 DNA is TGTGCCAGCAGCCTCCAGGGGGGCGGTGAAGCTTTCTTT. Protein: CASSLQGGGEAFF.

This chain uses TRBV5-8 with TRBJ1-6; the match to TRBD1 covers 9 bases. The V gene end was trimmed by 4 bases and the J gene end by 9 bases; junction bases not matched to a gene: 5. The CDR3 runs 14 residues. Per germline, CDR1 SGHTS and CDR2 YDEGEE. The DNA of the CDR3 is TGTGCCAGCAGCCCTGGACAGGGGATTTCACCCCTCCACTTT. Translated, it gives CASSPGQGISPLHF.

V usage is TRBV10-3 and J usage is TRBJ2-3, with D tentatively TRBD1 or TRBD2 (7 bases each). Germline CDR1 reads ENHRY; CDR2 reads SYGVKD. This CDR3 region has 12 residues. The V end was cut by 5 bases, the J end by 13 bases, with 16 bases between. Here the CDR3 reads CAISSGGGGEYF. CDR3 in DNA: TGTGCCATCAGTTCAGGGGGAGGGGGCGAGTATTTT.

The J gene is TRBJ2-3, the V gene TRBV14; D is unresolved. Germline-derived CDR1 and CDR2 are SGHDN and FVKESK. V was shortened by 6 bases and J by 0 bases, with 10 bases between the two germline ends. This CDR3 region has 14 residues. CDR3 in DNA: TGTGCCAGCAGATCGACCTCTAGCACAGATACGCAGTATTTT. It translates to CASRSTSSTDTQYF.

The rearrangement links TRBV29-1 to TRBJ1-4, with D uncertain. Trimming stripped 1 base from V and 8 bases from J, with 8 bases between. The CDR3 runs 12 residues. Germline values: CDR1 SQVTM, CDR2 ANQGSEA. The CDR3 sequence: CSVEAPAEKLFF. The CDR3 region has the DNA TGCAGCGTTGAAGCCCCGGCGGAAAAACTGTTTTTT.

The chain is built from TRBV11-2 and TRBJ1-1, with a tentative D call TRBD1 (5 bases). Germline loops: CDR1 SGHAT, CDR2 FQNNGV. This CDR3 has 15 residues. V lost 4 bases and J lost 11, with 23 bases in between. In DNA form, the CDR3 reads TGTGCCAGCAGCTCTCCCGGGACCCCTCTAAGAGGGGCTTTCTTT. It specifies CASSSPGTPLRGAFF. The variable domain in full, with the rest retrieved from reference TRBV11-2 and TRBJ1-1, is EAGVAQSPRYKIIEKRQSVAFWCNPISGHATLYWYQQILGQGPKLLIQFQNNGVVDDSQLPKDRFSAERLKGVDSTLKIQPAKLEDSAVYLCASSSPGTPLRGAFFGQGTRLTVV.

This clone was counted only a few times. The sample carries other DNA sequences with the same CDR3. The CDR3 nucleotides are TGTGCCAGCTCACCACCGGGTGGAGATACGCAGTATTTT. Its translation is CASSPPGGDTQYF. This chain uses TRBV18 with TRBJ2-3; no clear D. Germline lookup yields CDR1 KGHSH and CDR2 LQKENI. This CDR3 is built from 13 residues. V lost 0 bases and J lost 5, with 6 bases in between.

The chain's CDR3 is CASSYPGTSRYNEQFF. The CDR3 DNA reads as TGTGCCAGCAGTTATCCCGGGACTAGCCGTTACAATGAGCAGTTCTTC. The chain combines TRBV6-2 or TRBV6-3 with TRBJ2-1; TRBD2 matches at 9 bases. Germline trimming cut 3 bases from V and 4 bases from J; bases unmatched to any gene: 7. Per the germline V gene, CDR1 is MNHEY and CDR2 is SVGEGT. This CDR3 comprises 16 residues.

The chain couples TRBV6-5 to TRBJ1-3; D gene uncertain. This CDR3 contains 12 residues. V dropped 5 bases and J dropped 4 bases, with 6 bases sitting between them. CDR1 is MNHEY, CDR2 SVGAGI, per germline. The chain's CDR3 is CASSPQGNTIYF. The CDR3 DNA sequence: TGTGCCAGCAGTCCCCAGGGAAACACCATATATTTT.

The chain couples TRBV12-3 or TRBV12-4 to TRBJ1-1; the D is unclear. The CDR3 loop spans 11 amino acids. With 5 bases removed from V and 5 bases from J, the gap between germline ends came to 6 bases. The CDR3 sequence: CASSPRTEAFF. CDR3 sequence (DNA): TGTGCCAGCAGTCCCAGAACTGAAGCTTTCTTT.

In the case of this clone: The sample has other DNA sequences that encode this CDR3 too. The rearrangement links TRBV19 to TRBJ2-5; D might be TRBD1 or TRBD2, each matching 5 bases. This CDR3 contains 12 residues. Germline V lookup: CDR1 LNHDA, CDR2 SQIVND (reference sequence). With 5 bases removed from V and 5 bases from J, the gap between germline ends came to 9 bases. In nucleotides, the CDR3 is TGTGCCAGTAGTGTGAGGGGCGAGACCCAGTACTTC. Amino acid sequence: CASSVRGETQYF.

The chain carries TRBV4-3 and TRBJ1-2; D perhaps matches TRBD1 (6 bases). The length of the CDR3 is 13 residues. V shed 1 base and J shed 9 bases, with 12 bases lying between them. The germline gives CDR1 LGHNA, CDR2 YSLEER. This CDR3 reads CASSQAGVLSYTF. The CDR3 nucleotides read TGCGCCAGCAGCCAAGCAGGGGTTTTAAGCTACACCTTC.

The chain employs TRBV2 and TRBJ1-1; D possibly corresponds to TRBD1 (5 bases). Trimming removed 8 bases from V and 6 bases from J, with 13 bases in between. CDR3 length equals 12 residues. Germline assignment: CDR1 SNHLY and CDR2 FYNNEI. CDR3 amino acids: CASGSGGAEAFF. Here the CDR3 DNA reads TGTGCCAGCGGATCGGGGGGGGCTGAAGCTTTCTTT.

This chain joins TRBV3-1 (or the pseudogene TRBV3-2) and TRBJ1-3; no clear D gene. CDR3 length: 16 amino acids. Germline values: CDR1 LGHDT, CDR2 YNNKEL (reference sequence). Trimming shortened V by 1 base and J by 0 bases, and 10 bases separated the two germline ends. Written as DNA, the CDR3 is TGTGCCAGCAGCCAAGTCCCGATCCCCTCTGGAAACACCATATATTTT. It specifies CASSQVPIPSGNTIYF.

The J gene is TRBJ2-4, the V gene TRBV25-1; TRBD2 matches 7 bases. The V gene's germline CDR1 is MGHDK and CDR2 SYGVNS. This CDR3 comprises 14 residues. V lost 7 bases, J lost 6 bases, and 9 bases stayed unmatched. The CDR3 region has the DNA TGTGCCAGCACTGGCGGGGGTATTCTAAACATTCAGTACTTC. It is translated as CASTGGGILNIQYF. Filled out from reference TRBV25-1 and TRBJ2-4, the complete variable domain reads EADIYQTPRYLVIGTGKKITLECSQTMGHDKMYWYQQDPGMELHLIHYSYGVNSTEKGDLSSESTVSRIRTEHFPLTLESARPSHTSQYLCASTGGGILNIQYFGAGTRLSVL.

V gene TRBV6-6 combines with J gene TRBJ2-7; maybe TRBD2 (5 bases). Trimming cost V 5 bases and J 2 bases, with 7 bases left between them. Germline CDR1 reads MNHNY; CDR2 reads SVGAGI (reference sequence). The CDR3 extends over 12 amino acids. The CDR3 sequence is CASSQTTYEQYF. For the CDR3, the DNA is TGTGCCAGCAGTCAGACTACCTACGAGCAGTACTTC.

The chain links TRBV2 to TRBJ2-3, with D perhaps TRBD2 (5 bases). This CDR3 region has 15 residues. Trimming stripped 6 bases from V and 1 base from J, with 14 bases between. Germline assignment: CDR1 SNHLY and CDR2 FYNNEI. In nucleotides, the CDR3 is TGTGCCAGCAGGCCTACTAGTTTTGGCACAGATACGCAGTATTTT. The encoded protein is CASRPTSFGTDTQYF. Filled out from reference TRBV2 and TRBJ2-3, the complete variable domain reads EPEVTQTPSHQVTQMGQEVILRCVPISNHLYFYWYRQILGQKVEFLVSFYNNEISEKSEIFDDQFSVERPDGSNFTLKIRSTKLEDSAMYFCASRPTSFGTDTQYFGPGTRLTVL.

The V call is TRBV4-1, the J call TRBJ1-1; D is unclear. Germline assignment: CDR1 MGHRA and CDR2 YSYEKL. This CDR3 has 14 amino acids. V lost 5 bases, J lost 4 bases, and 14 bases lay in between. The CDR3 protein is CASSSRARGTEAFF. The CDR3 nucleotides are TGCGCCAGCAGCTCCCGGGCCCGGGGCACTGAAGCTTTCTTT.

This chain joins TRBV19 and TRBJ2-1, with 9 bases aligning to TRBD2. V dropped 7 bases and J dropped 7; count of bases not matched to a gene: 11. There are 15 residues in the CDR3. Germline lookup yields CDR1 LNHDA and CDR2 SQIVND (reference sequence). Here the CDR3 reads CASTPTSGVGNEQFF. In nucleotides, the CDR3 is TGTGCCAGTACCCCGACTAGCGGAGTCGGAAATGAGCAGTTCTTC.